Listed below are T cell receptor beta chains from one sample, sequenced in a study of human versus mouse CDR3 diversity and MHC coevolution. Produced via immunoSEQ multiplex PCR; TCRdb's table is partial and in-frame only. The sample contains 45,000 to 75,000 clones, 90% to 95% of which appear only once. The material sequenced was naive CD4+ T cells from blood. The receptor source for this set is a person between 55 and 70 years old in good health. CDR3s include the opening cysteine and the closing phenylalanine or tryptophan. The order of the fields is D gene, V gene, clone size, J gene, CDR3 DNA, CDR3 protein. The D gene is left open where the match is weak. For some rows the clone size is stated as once, few or many, or as a class when expanded; others skip it.

d_call: NA
v_call: TRBV19
clone_size: NA
j_call: TRBJ2-3
cdr3_nt: TGTGCCAGTAGTATGAGGAGATCAGATACGCAGTATTTT
cdr3_aa: CASSMRRSDTQYF

d_call: TRBD1
v_call: TRBV19
clone_size: once
j_call: TRBJ2-1
cdr3_nt: TGTGCCAGTAGTATGGTAGGGGGCTTAAGGGAGCAGTTCTTC
cdr3_aa: CASSMVGGLREQFF

d_call: NA
v_call: TRBV6-6
clone_size: NA
j_call: TRBJ1-2
cdr3_nt: TGTGCCGCCCGGAGGGCTGGGTCCTATGGCTACACCTTC
cdr3_aa: CAARRAGSYGYTF

d_call: TRBD1
v_call: TRBV18
clone_size: NA
j_call: TRBJ1-6
cdr3_nt: TGTGCCAGCTCACCAGGGGGGACAGGGGGCAAATCACCCCTCCACTTT
cdr3_aa: CASSPGGTGGKSPLHF

d_call: NA
v_call: TRBV27
clone_size: NA
j_call: TRBJ2-7
cdr3_nt: TGTGCCAGCAGGCGGGACCGCTCGGAGCAGTACTTC
cdr3_aa: CASRRDRSEQYF

d_call: TRBD1
v_call: TRBV18
clone_size: NA
j_call: TRBJ2-1
cdr3_nt: TGTGCCAGCTCACCACCGTCGCGCAGGGGGACTGAGCAGTTCTTC
cdr3_aa: CASSPPSRRGTEQFF

d_call: NA
v_call: TRBV6-6
clone_size: once
j_call: TRBJ2-3
cdr3_nt: TGTGCCAGCACTCCTTCAAGATTTTACTCAGATACGCAGTATTTT
cdr3_aa: CASTPSRFYSDTQYF

d_call: NA
v_call: TRBV6-1
clone_size: NA
j_call: TRBJ2-6
cdr3_nt: TGTGCCAGCAGTGAAACTTCTGGGGCCAACGTCCTGACTTTC
cdr3_aa: CASSETSGANVLTF

d_call: NA
v_call: TRBV10-3
clone_size: few
j_call: TRBJ1-5
cdr3_nt: TGTGCCATCAGGGACAGCGTCGAACAGCCCCAGCATTTT
cdr3_aa: CAIRDSVEQPQHF

d_call: TRBD1
v_call: TRBV5-4
clone_size: NA
j_call: TRBJ2-2
cdr3_nt: TGTGCCAGCAGCCTGGCCGGGACAGCGAACACCGGGGAGCTGTTTTTT
cdr3_aa: CASSLAGTANTGELFF

d_call: NA
v_call: TRBV29-1
clone_size: once
j_call: TRBJ2-3
cdr3_nt: TGCAGCGTTGCCGGGAGCACAGATACGCAGTATTTT
cdr3_aa: CSVAGSTDTQYF

d_call: TRBD2
v_call: TRBV5-4
clone_size: NA
j_call: TRBJ2-3
cdr3_nt: TGTGCCAGCAGCTTGGCCGGGGTAGCGGGAGGGCCCCCGTATTTT
cdr3_aa: CASSLAGVAGGPPYF

d_call: NA
v_call: TRBV5-1
clone_size: NA
j_call: TRBJ2-1
cdr3_nt: TGCGCCAGCAGCTTGTCCAGGGGAAGGGGCGAGGAGCAGTTCTTC
cdr3_aa: CASSLSRGRGEEQFF

d_call: TRBD2
v_call: TRBV7-9
clone_size: NA
j_call: TRBJ2-1
cdr3_nt: TGTGCCAGCAGCTTAGGACTAGCGGGAGGCTATGAGCAGTTCTTC
cdr3_aa: CASSLGLAGGYEQFF

d_call: TRBD1
v_call: TRBV5-4
clone_size: NA
j_call: TRBJ1-3
cdr3_nt: TGTGCCAGCAGCCCAGGGGGACAGGGGGCTGGAAGCACCATATATTTT
cdr3_aa: CASSPGGQGAGSTIYF

d_call: NA
v_call: TRBV9
clone_size: NA
j_call: TRBJ2-7
cdr3_nt: TGTGCCAGCAGCGTAGGAGCGGGTAGCTCCTACGAGCAGTACTTC
cdr3_aa: CASSVGAGSSYEQYF

d_call: NA
v_call: TRBV28
clone_size: NA
j_call: TRBJ1-2
cdr3_nt: TGTGCCAGCAGTTTAAGGCAGGTGGTTGGCTACACCTTC
cdr3_aa: CASSLRQVVGYTF

d_call: NA
v_call: TRBV5-1
clone_size: NA
j_call: TRBJ1-2
cdr3_nt: TGCGCCAGCGCCCTTGAACATCCAGGGAATGGCTACACCTTC
cdr3_aa: CASALEHPGNGYTF

d_call: NA
v_call: TRBV5-1
clone_size: once
j_call: TRBJ2-5
cdr3_nt: TGCGCCAGCAGCTTGGCAGGAGAGACCCAGTACTTC
cdr3_aa: CASSLAGETQYF

d_call: NA
v_call: TRBV5-1
clone_size: NA
j_call: TRBJ1-2
cdr3_nt: TGCGCCAGCAGCTCGGGACAAAACTATGGCTACACCTTC
cdr3_aa: CASSSGQNYGYTF

d_call: NA
v_call: TRBV5-4
clone_size: NA
j_call: TRBJ1-2
cdr3_nt: TGTGCCAGCAGCCTCCCGCGGAACTATGGCTACACCTTC
cdr3_aa: CASSLPRNYGYTF

d_call: NA
v_call: TRBV9
clone_size: NA
j_call: TRBJ1-6
cdr3_nt: TGTGCCAGCAGCGTAGATAGCTCCAATTCACCCCTCCACTTT
cdr3_aa: CASSVDSSNSPLHF

d_call: TRBD1
v_call: TRBV13
clone_size: NA
j_call: TRBJ1-6
cdr3_nt: TGTGCCAGCAGCTTAGACAGGGGCAATTCACCCCTCCACTTT
cdr3_aa: CASSLDRGNSPLHF

d_call: NA
v_call: TRBV5-1
clone_size: NA
j_call: TRBJ2-7
cdr3_nt: TGCGCCAGCAGCGGGGGGATGGGGGAGCTTCACGAGCAGTACTTC
cdr3_aa: CASSGGMGELHEQYF

d_call: NA
v_call: TRBV18
clone_size: NA
j_call: TRBJ2-5
cdr3_nt: TGTGCCAGCTCACCCCCGACAGGGGAGGGTGAGACCCAGTACTTC
cdr3_aa: CASSPPTGEGETQYF

d_call: TRBD2
v_call: TRBV5-4
clone_size: NA
j_call: TRBJ2-3
cdr3_nt: TGTGCCAGCAGCTTGGGGACTAGCTTTGATACGCAGTATTTT
cdr3_aa: CASSLGTSFDTQYF

d_call: NA
v_call: TRBV25-1
clone_size: NA
j_call: TRBJ2-5
cdr3_nt: TGTGCCAGCAGTGTAGGGGTGGAGACCCAGTACTTC
cdr3_aa: CASSVGVETQYF

d_call: TRBD2
v_call: TRBV7-3
clone_size: NA
j_call: TRBJ2-2
cdr3_nt: TGTGCCAGCAGCCCAAGGCGACTAGCGCATACCGGGGAGCTGTTTTTT
cdr3_aa: CASSPRRLAHTGELFF

d_call: NA
v_call: TRBV7-9
clone_size: NA
j_call: TRBJ2-7
cdr3_nt: TGTGCCAGCAGCCCACCGATAGCGAGTCTCTACGAGCAGTACTTC
cdr3_aa: CASSPPIASLYEQYF